The clone carrying this T cell receptor (beta chain) was seen more than once but under ten times. Its antigen is still unknown. Sequenced by immunoSEQ multiplex PCR; TCRdb stores in-frame clones only, minus some. This sample carries over 15,000 clones, about 86% of them seen once, and the ten largest clones take approximately 15%. The CDR3 covers 16 residues. V was cut by 2 bases and J by 4 bases, with 18 bases left in between. Germline CDR1 and CDR2: MNHNY and SVGAGI (reference sequence). This record comes from a study of OX40 agonist ivuxolimab in advanced cancers. Study-level findings and limits: On average, CD8+ T cells showed a greater number of expanded clones than CD4+. Within 6 weeks, CD4+ and CD8+ blood T cells expanded clonally at 0.1 to 3.0 mg/kg.

Blood specimens came from baseline, cycle 4 day 1, and cycle 7 day 1. This sequence originates from an adult with an advanced solid tumor such as melanoma, head and neck, liver or kidney cancer. The source material was CD4+ or CD8+ T cells sorted from blood, sampled in a trial of the OX40 agonist ivuxolimab. The chain carries TRBV6-6 and TRBJ2-7; a possible D gene is TRBD1 (5 bases). CDR3 sequence: CASSYGPSGSSYEQYF. Here the CDR3 DNA reads TGTGCCAGCAGTTACGGACCTTCAGGGTCCTCGTACGAGCAGTACTTC.